The sequence of this T cell receptor (beta chain) was determined in a study of cytomegalovirus exposure and HLA in healthy donors (dated 2017 in TCRdb). Background on the whole study: An earlier analysis of some 600 of the donors reported 250 to 350 Gb of sequence data and around 100 million unique TCR beta sequences obtained from around 170 million T cells. In addition to the first cohort of 666 subjects, a separate validation cohort of 130 or so different subjects was used. The number of typed donors differed by locus: roughly 629-640 for A, B, C, DRB1 and DQB1; approximately 530 for DQA1; approximately 600 for DPA1; and around 450 for DPB1. A later analysis re-examined previously published TCR beta repertoires from around 670 donors and added high-resolution HLA genotyping to investigate patterns of TCR occurrence. HLA typing included class I and class II loci at four-digit resolution. To decide whether each TCR beta V gene segment behaved as functional or pseudogenic, an earlier analysis of 587 of the donors relied on high-throughput TCR beta sequencing. Every discovery cohort repertoire had been produced on one sequencing platform. The T cell repertoires of about 700 subjects were profiled by immunosequencing and related to cytomegalovirus serostatus. Around 320 gigabases of sequencing data and approximately 85 million unique TCR sequences were included in an early release covering about 700 HLA-typed donors. High-throughput TCR immunosequencing, statistical association of individual TCRs with disease status, and machine learning were combined to predict cytomegalovirus infection status. Among the approximately 420 genotyped donors, under 90% belonged to the genetic ancestry cluster associated with self-reported Caucasian donors. Among about 400 genotyped donors of the cohort, an average of around 250,000 unique TCR beta nucleotide sequences was sequenced per donor, of which approximately 18% were non-productive. The aim of the study was to test whether cataloging public T cell receptors could identify signatures of past pathogen exposure. Roughly five DR-DQ haplotypes were treated as single units for association and clustering because of strong linkage in the cohort. Rather than using new phenotypic data, the later analysis identified candidate immune exposures from TCR beta sequences and from how often those sequences occurred across donors. Alongside the repertoire data, information on donor age, sex, ethnicity and CMV serostatus was compiled. Genome-wide SNP genotypes for about 65% of the roughly 670 donors were used in a later genetic analysis, which treated that subset as a discovery cohort. Overall study outcomes, separate from this receptor: A later analysis found that HLA-associated TCR beta chains were more clonally expanded and had lower generation probabilities than equally common non-associated chains. The study listed 164 TCR beta chains as associated with cytomegalovirus. According to the authors, the approach could potentially be generalized to other disease states and immunological phenotypes. HLA typing was unavailable for some donors at each locus, so association tests used only the typed subset. When HLA alleles, especially DR and DQ, strongly co-occurred, TCR associations were difficult to assign to individual alleles. A further reported finding was that TCR beta sequences accurately predicted the HLA-A and HLA-B alleles for most subjects in the first cohort. The only immune exposure information available for the cohort was CMV serostatus. Because the 87-base-pair reads could not distinguish some IMGT-functional V segments, including TRBV6-2 and TRBV6-3, those segments were excluded. In a later analysis, the rate of TCR association differed among HLA loci, with DRB1 alleles having the most associated TCRs and HLA-C alleles having the fewest. The classifier was reported to diagnose cytomegalovirus status with high specificity and sensitivity in both the original cohort and the validation cohort. Most TCR sequences were observed very rarely across donors, whereas some public TCRs were present in many individuals. Because counts were too low, approximately 15 rarely observed V segments, including chromosome 9 orphons, were excluded from the earlier analysis of several hundred of the donors. Specific HLA alleles were associated with 16,951 TCR beta sequences at a false discovery rate of 0.05 in a later analysis. Several of the top co-occurrence clusters appeared to be linked to parvovirus B19, influenza, CMV and Epstein-Barr virus, according to a later analysis. Compared with the approximately 700-donor mean, donors in an Asian-associated ancestry cluster had fewer N-insertions in productive TCRs, according to a later genetic analysis. In an earlier analysis of roughly 500 of the donors, most TCR beta V segments appeared in productive rearrangements about 87% or about 30% of the time, broadly matching IMGT annotations. Presence/absence analyses assumed roughly uniform sequencing depth across donors, an assumption that may not hold. An association between a missense DCLRE1C variant and V-gene and J-gene trimming of TCR beta chains was found in a later genetic analysis and replicated in an independent cohort. Correlated functional status among segregating V segments might reflect linkage disequilibrium, but an unknown experimental factor could not be ruled out. Only TCR beta chains were sequenced in this cohort, and the absence of alpha or paired-chain data limited detectable features. In vitro tests confirmed that three of the cytomegalovirus-associated TCR beta chains recognize cytomegalovirus antigens. According to a later analysis, most CMV-associated TCR beta chains appeared to be HLA-restricted, and the HLA associations seemed to be driven largely by CMV exposure. A cluster of highly shared sequence variants was judged likely to represent a technical artifact of the sequencing pipeline.

The cohort consisted of approximately 690 healthy bone marrow donors. At the time of sampling, every cohort member was nominally healthy, though immune exposures that went unrecorded were likely present. The donor tested CMV seropositive, placing the donor among the 250 to 350 seropositive members of the cohort. A peripheral blood sample was provided by each donor, and peripheral blood mononuclear cells were used for TCR beta sequencing. Genomic DNA extraction from the blood cell samples was performed with the Qiagen DNeasy Blood Extraction Kit. Inclusive of the bounding cysteine and phenylalanine, the CDR3 is 14 residues long. The retained sequence is limited to the CDR3, 42 bases, with the frame set at the first base. Trimming takes 0 bases from V and 4 bases from J, and the germline ends sit 11 bases apart. The germline V gene encodes CDR1 SGHKS and CDR2 YYEKEE (reference sequence). The library was made by the immunoSEQ multiplex PCR assay. The multiplex PCR relied on a mix of 60 forward primers for TCR Vbeta segments and 13 reverse primers for TCR Jbeta segments. The CDR3 region of rearranged TCR beta genes was amplified from genomic DNA with a multiplex PCR assay. On the Illumina HiSeq System, the amplified TCR beta libraries were sequenced as 87-base-pair reads. Concerning the study's data processing: A later analysis counted tens of millions of unique TCR beta chains across the 550 to 750 repertoires, and 10 million to 12 million of these chains were shared by at least two donors. To remove PCR and sequencing errors, raw reads were error-corrected and collapsed into unique sequences using a nearest-neighbor algorithm that merged closely related sequences. Alignment of CDR3 sequences to IMGT reference sequences was used to assign V, D and J gene segments. For a sequence to be retained, at least a six-nucleotide match to both a V gene segment and a J gene segment was required. A rearrangement was called productive if the CDR3 had no stop codons and remained in frame with V and J, and every other rearrangement was called non-productive. Following IMGT convention, CDR3 was defined as the stretch from the second conserved V-encoded cysteine to the conserved J-encoded phenylalanine. The earlier analysis of approximately 500 of the donors excluded sequences that lacked an unambiguous match to a single V gene segment. In an earlier analysis of a few hundred of the donors, a V segment was called functional when productive rearrangements were above 56.7%, and segregating when the standard deviation between donors exceeded 5%. To diagnose cytomegalovirus status from the catalog of TCR beta chain sequences, a statistical classification framework was built. In a later analysis, TCR nucleotide sequences were compared against IMGT/GENE-DB human TR gene sequences so that V and J genes could be assigned. The TCRdist pipeline was used in a later analysis to assign CDR3 sequences and most-parsimonious VDJ recombination scenarios. In a later analysis, each TCR beta chain was defined by its CDR3 amino acid sequence together with its V-gene family, and reads without a unique V-gene family were excluded. To address suspected cross-contamination and a sequencing artifact, a later analysis removed a few hundred highly shared, low-generation-probability nucleotide sequences. In a later analysis, a clonal expansion index was calculated for each public chain from normalized within-repertoire ranks of inferred template counts. Generation probabilities in a later analysis came from a VDJ recombination model fitted to out-of-frame rearrangements, and those results were checked against IGoR. A later analysis scored TCR-TCR, TCR-HLA and TCR-CMV co-occurrence with hypergeometric tests, applying a repertoire-size bias correction to TCR pairs. In a later analysis, false discovery rates were estimated by permuting HLA or CMV assignments 20 times. In a later analysis, co-occurring TCRs were grouped using DBSCAN, and TCRdist sequence similarity was added for clustering within HLA-allele-positive subsets. Repertoires with fewer than 30,000 or more than 120,000 public chains were left out of co-occurrence clustering, as were five repertoires with anomalous nucleotide sharing. TCRdb limited this immuneACCESS table to in-frame rearrangements with V and J called. A share of clones is missing; checked studies link under half to unresolved V genes, and the rest is unexplained. V, J and clone size were drawn from that table, and D and trimming were deduced from the DNA. A total of 150,000 to 200,000 clones appear in this sample, about 75% of them only once. Of the sample, around an eighth falls within the top ten clones.

This clone was counted only a few times. No antigen is known for it. No much larger clone is present one base from it, and per-base qualities are unavailable. Recombination connected TRBV5-5 to TRBJ2-7; a tentative D match to TRBD1 spans 5 bases. Sequencing was carried out using PBMCs. The source is a man aged 45-60 years in good health and CMV-seropositive. The CDR3 region reads CASSLGAGQYEQYF. The nucleotide sequence is TGTGCCAGCAGCTTGGGGGCAGGGCAGTACGAGCAGTACTTC.